This T cell receptor beta chain emerged from a study of blood T cell repertoires in COVID-19. On the study more broadly: T cells, B-cell-depleted T cells, or PBMCs provided the cDNA or gDNA that served as material.

The CDR3 loop spans 16 amino acids. V was clipped by 3 bases and J by 1 base; unmatched bases: 5. CDR1 is LNHDA, CDR2 SQIVND, per germline (reference sequence). This clone was found a few times. As originally analysed: Amplifying reference gene primers gave estimates of nucleated cell counts. Assay used: immunoSEQ multiplex PCR; TCRdb lists only in-frame clones, some missing. That table supplies the V and J calls and clone size; D and trimming were determined from the DNA. This table holds 60,000 to 85,000 clones, approximately 86% found once. Material for sequencing was peripheral blood. The rearrangement uses TRBV19 and TRBJ2-2; 7 bases are shared with TRBD1. The TCR was taken from a human donor in a cohort sampled during active COVID-19. CDR3 sequence reads: CASSITGTENTGELFF. The CDR3 DNA is TGTGCCAGTAGTATCACCGGGACAGAGAACACCGGGGAGCTGTTTTTT. The full variable domain, in which reference TRBV19 and TRBJ2-2 provide the parts outside the CDR3, is DGGITQSPKYLFRKEGQNVTLSCEQNLNHDAMYWYRQDPGQGLRLIYYSQIVNDFQKGDIAEGYSVSREKKESFPLTVTSAQKNPTAFYLCASSITGTENTGELFFGEGSRLTVL.